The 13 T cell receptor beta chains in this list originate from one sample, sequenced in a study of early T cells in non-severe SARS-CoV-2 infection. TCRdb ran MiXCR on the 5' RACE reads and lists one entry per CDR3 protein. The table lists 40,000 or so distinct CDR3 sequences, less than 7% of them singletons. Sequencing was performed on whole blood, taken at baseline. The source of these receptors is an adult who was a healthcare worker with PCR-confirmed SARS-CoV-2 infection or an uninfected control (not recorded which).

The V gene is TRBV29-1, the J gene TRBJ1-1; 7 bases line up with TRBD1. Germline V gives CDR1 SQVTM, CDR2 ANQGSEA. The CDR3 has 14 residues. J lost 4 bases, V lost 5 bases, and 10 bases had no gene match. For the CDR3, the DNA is TGCAGCGTTTTCCGACAGGGACCGAGCACTGAAGCTTTCTTT. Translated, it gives CSVFRQGPSTEAFF.

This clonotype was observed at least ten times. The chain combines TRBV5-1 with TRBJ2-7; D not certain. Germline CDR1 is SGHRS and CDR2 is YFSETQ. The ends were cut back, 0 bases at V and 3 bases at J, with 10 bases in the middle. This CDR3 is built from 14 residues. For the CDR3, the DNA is TGCGCCAGCAGCTTGGCCTTCGGGTTCTACGAGCAGTACTTC. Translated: CASSLAFGFYEQYF.

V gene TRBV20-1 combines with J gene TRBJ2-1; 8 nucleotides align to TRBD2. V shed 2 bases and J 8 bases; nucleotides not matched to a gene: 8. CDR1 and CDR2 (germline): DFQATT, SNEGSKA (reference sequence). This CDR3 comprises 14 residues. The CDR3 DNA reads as TGCAGTGCTAGACAAAGCGGGAGACTGGATGAGCAGTTCTTC. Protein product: CSARQSGRLDEQFF.

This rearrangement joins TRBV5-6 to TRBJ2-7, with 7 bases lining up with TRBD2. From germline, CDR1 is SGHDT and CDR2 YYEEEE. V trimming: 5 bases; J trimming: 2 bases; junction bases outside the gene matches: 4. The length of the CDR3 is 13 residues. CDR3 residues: CASRSGNTYEQYF. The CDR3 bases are TGTGCCAGCAGGAGCGGGAACACCTACGAGCAGTACTTC.

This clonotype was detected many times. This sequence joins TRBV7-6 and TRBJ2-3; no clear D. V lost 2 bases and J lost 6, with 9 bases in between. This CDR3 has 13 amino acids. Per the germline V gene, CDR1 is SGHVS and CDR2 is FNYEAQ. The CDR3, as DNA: TGTGCCAGCAGCTTAAAACCCACCGATACGCAGTATTTT. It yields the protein CASSLKPTDTQYF.

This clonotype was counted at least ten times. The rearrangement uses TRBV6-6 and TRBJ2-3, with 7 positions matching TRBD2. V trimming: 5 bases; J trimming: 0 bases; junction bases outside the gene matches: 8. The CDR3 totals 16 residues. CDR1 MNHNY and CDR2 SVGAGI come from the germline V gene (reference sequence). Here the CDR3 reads CASSRPWRESTDTQYF. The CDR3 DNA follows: TGTGCCAGCAGTAGGCCCTGGCGGGAGAGCACAGATACGCAGTATTTT.

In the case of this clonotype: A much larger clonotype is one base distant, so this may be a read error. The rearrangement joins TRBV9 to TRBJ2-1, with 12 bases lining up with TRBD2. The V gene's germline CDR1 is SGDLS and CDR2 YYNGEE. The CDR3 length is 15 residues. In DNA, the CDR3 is TGTGTCAGCAGCGTAGGCCTAGCGGGAGGGGATGAGCAGTTCTTC. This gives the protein CVSSVGLAGGDEQFF.

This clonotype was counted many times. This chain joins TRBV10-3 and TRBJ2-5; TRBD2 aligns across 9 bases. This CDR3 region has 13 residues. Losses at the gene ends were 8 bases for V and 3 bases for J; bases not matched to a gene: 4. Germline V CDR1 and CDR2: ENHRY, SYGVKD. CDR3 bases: TGTGCCATCTCGGGACTAGCAGAAGAGACCCAGTACTTC. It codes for CAISGLAEETQYF.

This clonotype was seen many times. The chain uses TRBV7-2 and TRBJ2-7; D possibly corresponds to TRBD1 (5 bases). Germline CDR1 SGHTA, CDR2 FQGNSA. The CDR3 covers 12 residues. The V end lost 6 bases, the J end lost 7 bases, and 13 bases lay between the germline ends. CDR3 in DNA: TGTGCCAGCAGTTCATCAGGGTGGGAGCAGTACTTC. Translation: CASSSSGWEQYF.

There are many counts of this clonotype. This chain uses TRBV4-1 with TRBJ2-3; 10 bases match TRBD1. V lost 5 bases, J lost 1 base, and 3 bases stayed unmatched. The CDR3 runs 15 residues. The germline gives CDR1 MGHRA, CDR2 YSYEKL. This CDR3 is CASSYGQGGTDTQYF. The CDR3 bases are TGCGCCAGCAGCTATGGACAGGGGGGCACAGATACGCAGTATTTT.

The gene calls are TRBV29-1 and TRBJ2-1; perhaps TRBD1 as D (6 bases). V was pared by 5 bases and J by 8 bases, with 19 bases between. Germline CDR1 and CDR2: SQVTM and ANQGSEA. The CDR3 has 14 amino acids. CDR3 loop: CSVPGTTIVYEQFF. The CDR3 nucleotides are TGCAGCGTTCCCGGGACAACCATCGTTTATGAGCAGTTCTTC.

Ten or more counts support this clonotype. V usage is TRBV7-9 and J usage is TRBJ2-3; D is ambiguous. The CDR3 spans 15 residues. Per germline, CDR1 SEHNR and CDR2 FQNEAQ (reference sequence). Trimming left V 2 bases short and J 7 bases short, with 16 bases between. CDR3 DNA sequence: TGTGCCAGCAGCTTACCCCGCAGGCTGGGTAATACGCAGTATTTT. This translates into CASSLPRRLGNTQYF.

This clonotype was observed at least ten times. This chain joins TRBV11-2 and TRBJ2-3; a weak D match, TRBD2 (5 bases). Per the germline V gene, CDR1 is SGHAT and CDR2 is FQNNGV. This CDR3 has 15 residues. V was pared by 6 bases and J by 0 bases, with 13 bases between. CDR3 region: CASRIKAGSTDTQYF. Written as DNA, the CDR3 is TGTGCCAGCAGGATTAAGGCGGGCAGCACAGATACGCAGTATTTT.